The 9 T cell receptor beta chains reported below all come from one sample, sequenced in a study of blood T cell repertoires in COVID-19. The protocol was immunoSEQ multiplex PCR, while the TCRdb copy is restricted to in-frame clones and leaves out a portion. The profile shows about 240,000 clones, about 91% of them singletons. Sample: PBMCs or T cells enriched from blood (not recorded which). Source of these receptors: a woman in her twenties or thirties with acute COVID-19.

This sequence joins TRBV11-2 and TRBJ1-2; D might be TRBD1 (5 bases). The CDR3 length is 18 residues. Trimming left V 4 bases short and J 3 bases short, with 24 bases between. The germline gives CDR1 SGHAT, CDR2 FQNNGV. For the CDR3, the DNA is TGTGCCAGCAGCTCCCTCCAGATGCAGGGTACCCGTCACTATGGCTACACCTTC. This gives the protein CASSSLQMQGTRHYGYTF.

The CDR3 nucleotides read TGTGCCAGCAGTGAAGTCGTGGGTCGGGACAGGGGTCACACCATATATTTT. Its protein is CASSEVVGRDRGHTIYF. The chain has TRBV6-1 and TRBJ1-3, with 10 bases that match TRBD1. Losses at the gene ends were 1 base for V and 8 bases for J; bases not matched to a gene: 11. Germline V lookup: CDR1 MNHNS, CDR2 SASEGT. The CDR3 has 17 amino acids.

As DNA, the CDR3 is TGTGCCAGCAGCTACGAACGGGACAGGGTAGAGACCCAGTACTTC. Translated, it gives CASSYERDRVETQYF. This chain links TRBV11-2 with TRBJ2-5; 9 nucleotides match TRBD1. The germline V gene encodes CDR1 SGHAT and CDR2 FQNNGV. The CDR3 runs to 15 residues. J lost 4 bases, V lost 4 bases, and 7 bases had no gene match.

This chain connects TRBV18 to TRBJ1-4, with TRBD1 identical over 7 bases. The CDR3 spans 18 residues. The germline gives CDR1 KGHSH, CDR2 LQKENI. V shed 3 bases and J 1 base; nucleotides not matched to a gene: 11. The CDR3 loop reads CASSPNRQGGGTNEKLFF. The CDR3 DNA reads as TGTGCCAGCTCACCTAATCGACAGGGCGGTGGAACTAATGAAAAACTGTTTTTT.

V is TRBV5-1 and J is TRBJ2-3; D is possibly TRBD1 (6 bases). Germline V gene sequence: CDR1 SGHRS, CDR2 YFSETQ. V was cut by 5 bases and J by 5 bases, with 9 bases left in between. The CDR3 contains 12 residues. CDR3 sequence reads: CASRSGQDTQYF. The CDR3 DNA is TGCGCCAGCAGATCGGGACAAGATACGCAGTATTTT.

This chain uses TRBV27 with TRBJ1-1; unclear D gene. This CDR3 spans 15 amino acids. V shed 2 bases and J shed 5 bases, with 15 bases lying between them. Germline CDR1 and CDR2: MNHEY and SMNVEV (reference sequence). In DNA form, the CDR3 reads TGTGCCAGCAGTTTAGGAGGGTGGGTTGGGACTGAAGCTTTCTTT. Amino acids: CASSLGGWVGTEAFF.

V is TRBV3-1 (or the pseudogene TRBV3-2) and J is TRBJ2-2, with D possibly matching TRBD1 (5 bases). Germline assignment: CDR1 LGHDT and CDR2 YNNKEL (reference sequence). V lost 5 bases and J lost 0, with 10 bases in between. CDR3 length: 15 residues. The CDR3 nucleotides are TGTGCCAGCAGCTTGGACACCGCGAACACCGGGGAGCTGTTTTTT. Translated: CASSLDTANTGELFF.

The chain recombines TRBV2 with TRBJ2-1; no clear D gene. The germline CDR1 and CDR2 sequences are SNHLY and FYNNEI. CDR3 size: 11 residues. Trimming removed 6 bases at V and 7 bases at J, with 7 bases between. This chain's CDR3 is CASRARNEQFF. The CDR3, as DNA: TGTGCCAGCAGAGCTAGGAATGAGCAGTTCTTC.

This clone has just a few counts. The rearrangement links TRBV9 to TRBJ2-4; the D gene is possibly TRBD2 (5 bases). CDR3 length: 17 amino acids. The germline CDR1 and CDR2 sequences are SGDLS and YYNGEE. V lost 4 bases, J lost 1 base, and 18 bases lay in between. CDR3 sequence: CASSLRGALLAKNIQYF. The CDR3 bases are TGTGCCAGCAGCCTTCGGGGAGCACTCTTGGCCAAAAACATTCAGTACTTC.